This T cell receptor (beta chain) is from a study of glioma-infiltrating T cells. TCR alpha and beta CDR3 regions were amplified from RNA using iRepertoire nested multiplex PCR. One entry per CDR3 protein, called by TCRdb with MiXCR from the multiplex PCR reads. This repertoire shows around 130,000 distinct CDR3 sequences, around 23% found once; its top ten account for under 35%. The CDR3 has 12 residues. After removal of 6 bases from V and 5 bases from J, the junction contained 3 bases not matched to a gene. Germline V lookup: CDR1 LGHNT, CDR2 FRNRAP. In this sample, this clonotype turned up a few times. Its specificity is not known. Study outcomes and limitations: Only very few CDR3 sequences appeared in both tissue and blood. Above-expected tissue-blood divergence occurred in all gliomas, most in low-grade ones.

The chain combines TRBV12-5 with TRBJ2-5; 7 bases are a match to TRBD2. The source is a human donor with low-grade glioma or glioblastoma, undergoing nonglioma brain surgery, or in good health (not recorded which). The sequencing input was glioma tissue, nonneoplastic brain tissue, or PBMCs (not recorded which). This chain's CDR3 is CASGTSLETQYF. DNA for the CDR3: TGTGCTAGTGGGACTAGCCTGGAGACCCAGTACTTC.